The 25 T cell receptor beta chains below all came from one sample that was sequenced in a study of PD-L1 blockade in urothelial cancer (dated 2017 in TCRdb). Reading the label with the study, this specimen's time point is: pretreatment peripheral blood. Library method: the immunoSEQ multiplex PCR assay. TCRdb's version of the immuneACCESS table is confined to in-frame rearrangements and falls short of the full clone set. An unresolved V gene accounts for under half of the shortfall where checked; the remainder is of unknown origin. This sample holds roughly 51,000 clones; roughly 86% were observed only once. The ten top clones hold about 20% of the sample. Sequencing was performed on PBMCs, taken around atezolizumab (anti-PD-L1) treatment. These receptor sequences come from a man between 60 and 75 years old with urothelial cancer.

The chain couples TRBV7-9 to TRBJ2-1, with 12 bases matching TRBD2. Germline V lookup: CDR1 SEHNR, CDR2 FQNEAQ (reference sequence). V shed 5 bases, J shed 6 bases, and the junction held 2 bases outside the gene matches. There are 14 residues in the CDR3. CDR3 DNA: TGTGCCAGCAGCGGACTAGCGGGAATCAATGAGCAGTTCTTC. Protein sequence: CASSGLAGINEQFF.

This chain links TRBV7-2 with TRBJ1-3; TRBD1 matches at 8 bases. This CDR3 is 16 amino acids long. V shed 5 bases, J shed 2 bases, and the junction held 8 bases outside the gene matches. CDR1 is SGHTA and CDR2 is FQGNSA in the germline V gene. The CDR3 sequence is CASSTGTGSTGNTIYF. The DNA for the CDR3 is TGTGCCAGCAGCACAGGGACAGGTTCTACTGGAAACACCATATATTTT.

The chain uses TRBV19 and TRBJ1-5; TRBD1 is a possible D gene (5 bases). The CDR3 is 13 residues long. V lost 6 bases to trimming and J lost 4 bases, with 10 bases between them. Germline V gives CDR1 LNHDA, CDR2 SQIVND (reference sequence). The CDR3 sequence is CASRLTDNQPQHF. In DNA, the CDR3 is TGTGCCAGTAGATTGACAGATAATCAGCCCCAGCATTTT. The whole variable domain, filled in from reference TRBV19 and TRBJ1-5, reads DGGITQSPKYLFRKEGQNVTLSCEQNLNHDAMYWYRQDPGQGLRLIYYSQIVNDFQKGDIAEGYSVSREKKESFPLTVTSAQKNPTAFYLCASRLTDNQPQHFGDGTRLSIL.

The CDR3 sequence: CASSPPGLAGSYEQYF. As DNA, the CDR3 is TGTGCCAGCAGCCCCCCGGGACTAGCGGGATCCTACGAGCAGTACTTC. This chain uses TRBV6-6 with TRBJ2-7; TRBD2 agrees at 13 bases. There are 16 residues in the CDR3. Trimming took 6 bases from V and 1 from J; bases not matched to a gene: 6. CDR1 is MNHNY and CDR2 is SVGAGI in the germline V gene (reference sequence).

The chain couples TRBV5-1 to TRBJ2-7; 8 positions agree with TRBD2. CDR3 size: 15 residues. Germline V CDR1 and CDR2: SGHRS, YFSETQ. V dropped 0 bases and J dropped 7; count of bases not matched to a gene: 9. Written as DNA, the CDR3 is TGCGCCAGCAGCTTGGCCTCGAGCGGGAGCTTGGAGCAGTACTTC. This encodes CASSLASSGSLEQYF. Based on the CDR3 plus reference TRBV5-1 and TRBJ2-7, the full variable domain is KAGVTQTPRYLIKTRGQQVTLSCSPISGHRSVSWYQQTPGQGLQFLFEYFSETQRNKGNFPGRFSGRQFSNSRSEMNVSTLELGDSALYLCASSLASSGSLEQYFGPGTRLTVT.

This clone has a single count. The V call is TRBV7-2, the J call TRBJ1-4; D is perhaps TRBD1 (6 bases). The CDR3 is 15 amino acids. The V end was cut by 1 base, the J end by 4 bases, with 10 bases between. Looked up from germline, CDR1 is SGHTA and CDR2 is FQGNSA. The CDR3 region has the DNA TGTGCCAGCAGCTTAGGGGGGCTGGGTAATGAAAAACTGTTTTTT. Protein sequence: CASSLGGLGNEKLFF.

The chain has TRBV5-1 and TRBJ1-1, with 7 positions matching TRBD1. The CDR3 consists of 14 residues. In germline, CDR1 is SGHRS, CDR2 YFSETQ. V trimming: 5 bases; J trimming: 7 bases; junction bases outside the gene matches: 11. The CDR3 DNA is TGCGCCAGCAGAATCAGTTCAGGGGGATTTGAAGCTTTCTTT. It specifies CASRISSGGFEAFF.

V gene TRBV7-9 combines with J gene TRBJ1-3; 8 nucleotides agree with TRBD1. This CDR3 comprises 14 residues. Germline V gives CDR1 SEHNR, CDR2 FQNEAQ (reference sequence). V was pared by 6 bases and J by 2 bases, with 3 bases of the junction left unmatched. CDR3 bases: TGTGCCAGCAGTACAGGGGGAGCTGGAAACACCATATATTTT. It specifies CASSTGGAGNTIYF.

V and J are TRBV19 and TRBJ2-7, with D unclear. V lost 5 bases to trimming and J lost 1 base, with 12 bases between them. CDR1 is LNHDA, CDR2 SQIVND, per germline (reference sequence). This CDR3 comprises 14 residues. This chain's CDR3 is CASSAESASYEQYF. CDR3 nucleotides: TGTGCCAGTAGTGCCGAGAGTGCATCCTACGAGCAGTACTTC. The variable domain in full, completed from reference TRBV19 and TRBJ2-7, reads DGGITQSPKYLFRKEGQNVTLSCEQNLNHDAMYWYRQDPGQGLRLIYYSQIVNDFQKGDIAEGYSVSREKKESFPLTVTSAQKNPTAFYLCASSAESASYEQYFGPGTRLTVT.

The CDR3 coding sequence is TGTGCCAGCAGCTCCTACGCGACAGGATTTACGTACAATGAGCAGTTCTTC. This translates into CASSSYATGFTYNEQFF. The gene calls are TRBV13 and TRBJ2-1, with TRBD1 as a possible D gene (6 bases). Deletions cut 4 bases from V and 4 bases from J, with 20 bases between. The length of the CDR3 is 17 residues. Germline assignment: CDR1 PRHDT and CDR2 FYEKMQ (reference sequence). The whole variable domain, filled in from reference TRBV13 and TRBJ2-1, reads AAGVIQSPRHLIKEKRETATLKCYPIPRHDTVYWYQQGPGQDPQFLISFYEKMQSDKGSIPDRFSAQQFSDYHSELNMSSLELGDSALYFCASSSYATGFTYNEQFFGPGTRLTVL.

The CDR3: CASSLAGGPYNEQFF. The DNA of the CDR3 is TGTGCCAGCAGTTTAGCGGGGGGGCCCTACAATGAGCAGTTCTTC. This chain connects TRBV27 to TRBJ2-1; 9 nucleotides agree with TRBD2. Germline CDR1 MNHEY, CDR2 SMNVEV (reference sequence). The CDR3 runs to 15 residues. V lost 2 bases to trimming and J lost 2 bases; unmatched junction nucleotides: 1.

This chain uses TRBV2 with TRBJ2-5, with 8 bases identical to TRBD1. The V gene end was trimmed by 6 bases and the J gene end by 4 bases; junction bases not matched to a gene: 7. The CDR3 is 14 residues long. The germline V gene has CDR1 SNHLY and CDR2 FYNNEI. CDR3: CASRETTGAETQYF. CDR3 bases: TGTGCCAGCAGGGAAACGACAGGGGCAGAGACCCAGTACTTC.

This rearrangement joins TRBV4-1 to TRBJ2-7; 11 bases align to TRBD1. The germline gives CDR1 MGHRA, CDR2 YSYEKL. The V gene end was trimmed by 1 base and the J gene end by 5 bases; junction bases not matched to a gene: 7. The CDR3 is 16 residues long. CDR3 nucleotides: TGCGCCAGCAGCCAAGCTTCCGGGACAGGGGGTCACGAGCAGTACTTC. Amino acids: CASSQASGTGGHEQYF.

The chain uses TRBV7-2 and TRBJ1-4; D remains ambiguous. The germline V and J ends were trimmed by 5 bases and 12 bases, with 19 bases remaining between them. CDR1 and CDR2 from the germline V gene are SGHTA and FQGNSA. The CDR3 totals 14 residues. The DNA for the CDR3 is TGTGCCAGCAGCAGGACTGACTCTAGGTCGGAACTGTTTTTT. It yields the protein CASSRTDSRSELFF.

This clone was seen a few times. The chain couples TRBV2 to TRBJ2-1; 15 nucleotides align to TRBD2. This CDR3 region has 17 residues. Germline V gene sequence: CDR1 SNHLY, CDR2 FYNNEI. V lost 6 bases, J lost 6 bases, and 9 bases stayed unmatched. The CDR3: CASRGGLAGGLRNEQFF. For the CDR3, the DNA is TGTGCCAGCAGAGGAGGACTAGCGGGAGGGTTGCGCAATGAGCAGTTCTTC.

J is TRBJ1-1 and V is TRBV30, with D perhaps matching TRBD1 (6 bases). The V gene's germline CDR1 is GTSNPN and CDR2 SVGIG (reference sequence). Deletions cut 4 bases from V and 5 bases from J, with 17 bases between. CDR3 size: 14 residues. The CDR3 is CAWIGAGERTEAFF. The CDR3 nucleotides read TGTGCCTGGATTGGGGCAGGGGAAAGGACTGAAGCTTTCTTT.

The chain links TRBV4-1 to TRBJ1-1, with D tentatively TRBD1 (5 bases). The CDR3 is 13 amino acids. Trimming pared 4 bases from V and 4 bases from J, leaving 10 bases between. Germline lookup yields CDR1 MGHRA and CDR2 YSYEKL. The CDR3 DNA follows: TGCGCCAGCAGCCTGACCGGGGGCACTGAAGCTTTCTTT. Translation gives CASSLTGGTEAFF.

V gene TRBV10-3 combines with J gene TRBJ2-6; D is perhaps TRBD1 (6 bases). The CDR3 spans 17 residues. The V gene lost 10 bases and the J gene lost 1 base, with 20 bases spanning the gap. Looked up from germline, CDR1 is ENHRY and CDR2 is SYGVKD. For the CDR3, the DNA is TGTGCCACAGGGGAGTCAGAAAGACTATCTGGGGCCAACGTCCTGACTTTC. It codes for CATGESERLSGANVLTF.

This chain joins TRBV11-3 and TRBJ2-3; 11 bases agree with TRBD2. The CDR3 is made up of 17 amino acids. The junction had 11 bases not matched to a gene; V was cut back by 5 bases and J by 4 bases. The germline gives CDR1 SGHNT, CDR2 YENEEA. In nucleotides, the CDR3 is TGTGCCAGCAGCGGACTGACTAGCGGGGTGGGCTCAGATACGCAGTATTTT. Its protein is CASSGLTSGVGSDTQYF.

A single count supports this clone. This chain links TRBV9 with TRBJ2-3; weak D call: TRBD2 (5 bases). The CDR3 is 14 residues long. Trimming shortened V by 0 bases and J by 6 bases, and 11 bases separated the two germline ends. Looked up from germline, CDR1 is SGDLS and CDR2 is YYNGEE. In DNA, the CDR3 is TGTGCCAGCAGCGTAGACGGGGTCTTGGATACGCAGTATTTT. Its translation: CASSVDGVLDTQYF. The variable domain in full, completed from reference TRBV9 and TRBJ2-3, reads DSGVTQTPKHLITATGQRVTLRCSPRSGDLSVYWYQQSLDQGLQFLIQYYNGEERAKGNILERFSAQQFPDLHSELNLSSLELGDSALYFCASSVDGVLDTQYFGPGTRLTVL.

This clone was observed once. This rearrangement joins TRBV5-4 to TRBJ2-5; 8 positions agree with TRBD1. This CDR3 has 15 residues. V dropped 4 bases and J dropped 1; count of bases not matched to a gene: 6. Looked up from germline, CDR1 is SGHNT and CDR2 is YYREEE (reference sequence). The CDR3 region has the DNA TGTGCCAGCAGCCGTTTAACAGGGGGCCAAGAGACCCAGTACTTC. This sequence encodes CASSRLTGGQETQYF.

The genes are TRBV19 and TRBJ1-2, with 8 nucleotides matching TRBD1. V was pared by 7 bases and J by 1 base, with 5 bases of the junction left unmatched. CDR3 length equals 14 residues. The germline V gene encodes CDR1 LNHDA and CDR2 SQIVND (reference sequence). The CDR3: CASNTRGLNYGYTF. The DNA of the CDR3 is TGTGCCAGTAACACCAGGGGGCTTAACTATGGCTACACCTTC.

The J gene is TRBJ1-6, the V gene TRBV5-6, with D hard to call. The germline V and J ends were trimmed by 4 bases and 7 bases, with 15 bases remaining between them. The CDR3 totals 15 residues. CDR1 SGHDT and CDR2 YYEEEE come from the germline V gene. The CDR3 bases are TGTGCCAGCAGCGTGGAGGGAGTTCTAAATTCACCCCTCCACTTT. Translating gives CASSVEGVLNSPLHF.

The chain joins TRBV7-2 to TRBJ1-2, with no clear D. V lost 2 bases and J 6 bases, leaving 19 bases between the germline ends. Germline V gene sequence: CDR1 SGHTA, CDR2 FQGNSA. The CDR3 sequence is 16 residues long. The CDR3 DNA reads TGTGCCAGCAGCTTAAGGTGGGCCGCCGGCGGGGATGGCTACACCTTC. It specifies CASSLRWAAGGDGYTF.

This clone was detected only a few times. The rearrangement joins TRBV6-6 to TRBJ2-2, with TRBD1 identical over 10 bases. This CDR3 has 15 amino acids. V was clipped by 4 bases and J by 8 bases; unmatched bases: 7. Germline V gives CDR1 MNHNY, CDR2 SVGAGI (reference sequence). CDR3 sequence: CASSSTGGSGGELFF. The CDR3 nucleotides are TGTGCCAGCAGTTCGACAGGGGGCTCGGGTGGGGAGCTGTTTTTT.